The entry that follows covers one T cell receptor (beta chain) sequence. Its antigen is currently not known. Within one base of it there is no much larger clone, and no base qualities were kept. TCRbeta CDR3 regions were amplified from genomic DNA using the immunoSEQ Assay, a bias-controlled multiplex PCR. Per the original workflow: Nucleated cell counts per sample were estimated from amplification of reference gene primers within the assay. To quantify the absolute abundance of each unique TCRbeta CDR3 rearrangement, sequence reads were collapsed and filtered. For each sample, productive Simpson clonality was calculated as the square root of Simpson's diversity index across productive rearrangements. This immuneACCESS table, as held by TCRdb, lists in-frame sequences with V and J called but not all clones. Of the missing ones, under half trace to an unresolved V gene in checked studies; the others have no known cause. V, J and clone size were drawn from that table, and D and trimming were deduced from the DNA. This sample comprises about 150,000 clones, 70% to 90% of them detected only once. The ten biggest clones cover about 2.6% of the sample.

One collaborating source in Seattle enrolled patients while the patients were actively infected and followed the patients over time throughout the course of disease. Each collaborating institution followed its own protocols to collect whole blood in K2EDTA tubes. For TCRbeta analysis, collaborator samples were shipped as frozen whole blood, as isolated PBMCs, or as DNA extracted from either sample type. This specimen comes from a study of blood T cell repertoires in COVID-19 (dated by TCRdb to 2020 to 2021). With regard to the full study: Collaborator samples came from the United States, Italy and Spain and covered acute and convalescent phases of COVID-19. The prospective study material was composed of cDNA or gDNA derived from T cells, B-cell-depleted T cells, or PBMCs. Deeply sampled blood TCRbeta repertoires from subjects exposed to, actively infected with, or recovered from COVID-19 were included in the dataset. Where available, HLA class I and class II types were obtained from metadata supplied by the sample provider rather than from assay-based typing. A freely available public database, intended as a resource for researchers studying the immune response to SARS-CoV-2, is where the repertoires were released. Samples were obtained from the ongoing ImmuneRACE study (first 160 participants) and from over a thousand subjects provided by 6 global collaborators. Nearly every sample came with metadata listing a de-identified subject ID, COVID-19 status, age in years and sex.

Results the study describes overall, beyond this receptor: How much clinical and demographic metadata was included differed by source and by participant, and the metadata was provided uncurated.

This TCR came from a woman aged 80 or older with COVID-19, enrolled during active disease. Sequencing used peripheral blood.

The CDR3 is CSVEREAGEQYF. The nucleotide sequence reads as follows: TGCAGCGTTGAAAGGGAGGCAGGCGAGCAGTACTTC. Recombination connected TRBV29-1 to TRBJ2-7; tentative D gene TRBD2, with 6 bases matching. The CDR3 goes from the cysteine to the phenylalanine over 12 residues. The retained sequence is limited to the CDR3, 36 bases, with the frame set at the first base. CDR1 SQVTM and CDR2 ANQGSEA are derived from the germline V gene. V was cut back by 2 bases and J by 6 bases, leaving a gap of 11 bases between them.